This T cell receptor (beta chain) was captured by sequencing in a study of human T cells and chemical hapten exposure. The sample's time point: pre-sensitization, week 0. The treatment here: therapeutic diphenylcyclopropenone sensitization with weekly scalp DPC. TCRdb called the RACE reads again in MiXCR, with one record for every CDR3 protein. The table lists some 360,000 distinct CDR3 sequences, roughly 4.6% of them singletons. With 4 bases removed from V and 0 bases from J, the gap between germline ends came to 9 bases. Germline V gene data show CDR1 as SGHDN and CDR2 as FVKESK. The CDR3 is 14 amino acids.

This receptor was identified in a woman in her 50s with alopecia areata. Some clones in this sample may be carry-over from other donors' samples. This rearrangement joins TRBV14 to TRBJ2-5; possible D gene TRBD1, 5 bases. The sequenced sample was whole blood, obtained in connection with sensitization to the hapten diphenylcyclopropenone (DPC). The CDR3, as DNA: TGTGCCAGCAGCCCATTAGGGGACCAAGAGACCCAGTACTTC. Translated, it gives CASSPLGDQETQYF.